This T cell receptor (beta chain) appears in the sequencing data of a study of T cells in Graves' hyperthyroidism and ophthalmopathy. Authors of the study amplified TCR beta CDR3 regions from RNA transcripts. A first-round RT-PCR of the TCR CDR3 used the HTBI primer set. TCRdb used MiXCR to reprocess the multiplex PCR reads, holding one entry per CDR3 protein. The table includes roughly 700,000 distinct CDR3 sequences, 35% detected once. CDR1 SEHNR and CDR2 FQNEAQ come from the germline V gene (reference sequence). This CDR3 comprises 15 residues. Deletions cut 7 bases from V and 3 bases from J, with 18 bases between.

The J gene is TRBJ2-5, the V gene TRBV7-9, with D possibly being TRBD2 (6 bases). This TCR was recovered from a woman in her thirties or forties with Graves' hyperthyroidism. Specimen: blood. CDR3 sequence: CASKRSAGGKETQYF. CDR3 in DNA: TGTGCCAGCAAACGATCAGCTGGGGGGAAAGAGACCCAGTACTTC.